This T cell receptor beta chain is drawn from a study of T cell repertoires in cytomegalovirus infection. Study at large: An indication of both CMV infection and matching HLA type came from public TCR beta signatures. Study-level results: Totalled public TCR beta family frequency picked out people who carried CMV plus the relevant HLA. In two of eight donors, the top clonotype was HLA-C-restricted CMV-specific.

This clonotype has ten or more counts. No antigen is known for it. After removal of 5 bases from V and 2 bases from J, the junction contained 9 bases not matched to a gene. CDR1 and CDR2 from the germline V gene are MNHNY and SVGAGI (reference sequence). This CDR3 contains 17 residues. Each CDR3 protein gets one entry after TCRdb re-called the reads with MiXCR. Of about 240,000 distinct CDR3 sequences listed, over 9% were seen once; the top ten hold 1.5% to 2%. This chain uses TRBV6-6 with TRBJ2-5; 12 nucleotides align to TRBD2. Sequencing was performed on PBMCs. The origin of this receptor is a human donor in good health (CMV status not recorded). Some clones in this sample may be carry-over from other donors' samples. In DNA form, the CDR3 reads TGTGCCAGCAGTAAGGGACTAGCGGGCGTGTTACAAGAGACCCAGTACTTC. This encodes CASSKGLAGVLQETQYF.